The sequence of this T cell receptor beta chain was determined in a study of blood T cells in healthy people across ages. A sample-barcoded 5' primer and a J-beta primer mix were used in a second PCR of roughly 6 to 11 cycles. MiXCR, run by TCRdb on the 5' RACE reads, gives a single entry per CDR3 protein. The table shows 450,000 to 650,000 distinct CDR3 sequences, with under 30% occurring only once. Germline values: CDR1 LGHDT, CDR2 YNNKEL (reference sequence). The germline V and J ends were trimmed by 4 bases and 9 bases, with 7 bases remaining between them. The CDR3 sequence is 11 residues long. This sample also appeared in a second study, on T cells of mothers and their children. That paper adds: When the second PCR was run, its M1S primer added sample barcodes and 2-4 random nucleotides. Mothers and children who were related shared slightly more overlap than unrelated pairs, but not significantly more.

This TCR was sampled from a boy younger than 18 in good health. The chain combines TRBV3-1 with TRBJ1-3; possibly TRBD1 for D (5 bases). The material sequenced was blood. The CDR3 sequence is CASSRGGTIYF. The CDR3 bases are TGTGCCAGCAGCCGCGGGGGCACCATATATTTT. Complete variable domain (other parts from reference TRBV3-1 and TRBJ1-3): DTAVSQTPKYLVTQMGNDKSIKCEQNLGHDTMYWYKQDSKKFLKIMFSYNNKELIINETVPNRFSPKSPDKAHLNLHINSLELGDSAVYFCASSRGGTIYFGEGSWLTVV.